Listed here are 12 T cell receptor beta chains from one sample, sequenced in a study of beta chain features in type 1 diabetes. The investigators reverse transcribed all of the isolated RNA, so they sequenced expressed TCRB transcripts. TCRdb keeps only in-frame clones here, not all; method: immunoSEQ multiplex PCR. The sample consists of around 710,000 clones, around 12% of them appearing once. Their antigen targets remain unknown. Whole-study results and caveats: Across all four CD4+ subsets, people with type 1 diabetes showed modestly shorter TCRB CDR3s.

The sample comprised naive CD4+ T cells from blood. These receptors came from a young man with type 1 diabetes.

In DNA form, the CDR3 reads TGCGCCAGCAGCCGGACTAGCGGGGTATTCAATGAGCAGTTCTTC. Its protein product is CASSRTSGVFNEQFF. This chain links TRBV5-1 with TRBJ2-1, with 12 bases lining up with TRBD2. Trimming cost V 4 bases and J 6 bases; bases outside gene matches: 5. This CDR3 region has 15 residues. CDR1 SGHRS and CDR2 YFSETQ come from the germline V gene.

There are a few counts of this clone. The chain combines TRBV7-2 with TRBJ2-2; a possible D gene is TRBD2 (5 bases). With 1 base removed from V and 6 bases from J, the gap between germline ends came to 12 bases. The CDR3 has 15 amino acids. CDR1 and CDR2 (germline): SGHTA, FQGNSA. Here the CDR3 DNA reads TGTGCCAGCAGCTTAGGGGGTAGCGTCCCCGGGGAGCTGTTTTTT. Amino acid sequence: CASSLGGSVPGELFF. The variable domain in full, with the rest retrieved from reference TRBV7-2 and TRBJ2-2, is GAGVSQSPSNKVTEKGKDVELRCDPISGHTALYWYRQSLGQGLEFLIYFQGNSAPDKSGLPSDRFSAERTGGSVSTLTIQRTQQEDSAVYLCASSLGGSVPGELFFGEGSRLTVL.

The rearrangement joins TRBV25-1 to TRBJ2-2, with D unclear. V was shortened by 3 bases and J by 7 bases, with 12 bases between the two germline ends. There are 14 residues in the CDR3. The germline CDR1 and CDR2 sequences are MGHDK and SYGVNS. CDR3 sequence reads: CASSDPPTGGELFF. The CDR3 bases are TGTGCCAGCAGTGACCCCCCAACCGGCGGGGAGCTGTTTTTT.

The chain's CDR3 is CASSTGQGGHREQYF. CDR3 in DNA: TGCGCCAGCAGCACCGGACAGGGGGGGCATCGTGAGCAGTACTTC. The chain carries TRBV5-1 and TRBJ2-7, with TRBD1 matching over 10 bases. Germline V lookup: CDR1 SGHRS, CDR2 YFSETQ. The CDR3 length is 15 residues. The J segment lost 7 bases and the V segment lost 4 bases, leaving 11 bases of the junction unmatched.

V usage is TRBV21-1 and J usage is TRBJ2-5. TRBV21-1 is a known pseudogene. This CDR3 is built from 14 residues. CDR3 DNA sequence: TGTGCCAGCGTTAGCCGGGACGTCCAAGAGACCCAGTACTTC. Its protein is CASVSRDVQETQYF.

There are a few counts of this clone. V is TRBV18 and J is TRBJ2-5, with 8 bases lining up with TRBD1. V was pared by 6 bases and J by 2 bases, with 2 bases of the junction left unmatched. Germline V lookup: CDR1 KGHSH, CDR2 LQKENI. The CDR3 is made up of 13 amino acids. CDR3 nucleotides: TGTGCCAGCTCGGGGGACAGGCAAGAGACCCAGTACTTC. Translation gives CASSGDRQETQYF.

V gene TRBV27 combines with J gene TRBJ2-6; D gene uncertain. The CDR3 consists of 15 residues. Germline assignment: CDR1 MNHEY and CDR2 SMNVEV (reference sequence). The V end lost 4 bases, the J end lost 4 bases, and 11 bases lay between the germline ends. CDR3: CASSYTGPGANVLTF. CDR3 nucleotides: TGTGCCAGCAGTTACACCGGTCCAGGGGCCAACGTCCTGACTTTC.

The V call is TRBV11-2, the J call TRBJ2-1; 9 positions agree with TRBD1. The trim removed 6 bases at V and 9 bases at J, leaving 9 bases unmatched. Germline lookup yields CDR1 SGHAT and CDR2 FQNNGV. CDR3 length: 14 residues. CDR3 region: CASRLGQGGPEQFF. The CDR3 DNA reads as TGTGCCAGCAGACTGGGACAGGGAGGACCTGAGCAGTTCTTC. The variable domain in full, with the rest retrieved from reference TRBV11-2 and TRBJ2-1, is EAGVAQSPRYKIIEKRQSVAFWCNPISGHATLYWYQQILGQGPKLLIQFQNNGVVDDSQLPKDRFSAERLKGVDSTLKIQPAKLEDSAVYLCASRLGQGGPEQFFGPGTRLTVL.

This clone was detected a few times. The V and J genes are TRBV14 and TRBJ1-4, with D unclear. The length of the CDR3 is 16 residues. Per the germline V gene, CDR1 is SGHDN and CDR2 is FVKESK. Trimming left V 1 base short and J 8 bases short, with 17 bases between. CDR3 residues: CASSQGWGSGNEKLFF. The CDR3 bases are TGTGCCAGCAGCCAAGGATGGGGTTCGGGCAACGAAAAACTGTTTTTT.

The chain recombines TRBV30 with TRBJ2-2; unclear D gene. The germline V and J ends were trimmed by 2 bases and 9 bases, with 10 bases remaining between them. In germline, CDR1 is GTSNPN, CDR2 SVGIG (reference sequence). The CDR3 contains 12 residues. In nucleotides, the CDR3 is TGTGCCTGGAGTTGGGCTCCAAGGGAGCTGTTTTTT. Translating gives CAWSWAPRELFF.

This clone turned up a few times. Other DNA sequences of this sample code for an identical CDR3. The J gene is TRBJ1-5, the V gene TRBV2; 9 positions match TRBD1. With 6 bases clipped from V and 6 bases from J, the junction kept 3 bases outside the gene matches. In germline, CDR1 is SNHLY, CDR2 FYNNEI. CDR3 length: 13 residues. The CDR3 nucleotides are TGTGCCAGCAGGGGACAGGGTGGTCAGCCCCAGCATTTT. It encodes CASRGQGGQPQHF.

This clone was picked up a small number of times. The V and J genes are TRBV5-6 and TRBJ1-1; 10 bases are a match to TRBD1. With V trimmed by 3 bases and J by 11 bases, 10 bases remained unmatched. The CDR3 consists of 14 residues. Germline CDR1 is SGHDT and CDR2 is YYEEEE. In nucleotides, the CDR3 is TGTGCCAGCAGCTCATCCGGGACAGGGGTATGGGCTTTCTTT. The encoded protein is CASSSSGTGVWAFF.